This TCR beta chain was sequenced in a study of T-cell memory formation after mild COVID-19. Whole-study findings and limits: Pre-infection memory held some responding clones, suggesting pre-existing cross-reactive T cells responded.

One entry per CDR3 protein results from TCRdb running MiXCR on the 5' RACE reads. This table has approximately 190,000 distinct CDR3 sequences, about 17% appearing once. The germline V gene encodes CDR1 SGHDT and CDR2 YYEEEE. This CDR3 is 13 amino acids long. V was cut by 3 bases and J by 4 bases, with 9 bases left in between. For this clonotype: Its antigen is still unknown.

Material: PBMCs or a T cell subset sorted from them (not recorded which). The J gene is TRBJ2-3, the V gene TRBV5-6, with D unresolved. The sequence was collected from an adult woman who had mild COVID-19 (a few samples of this study predate the infection). Cell type and time point are not known. The CDR3 DNA sequence: TGTGCCAGCAGCTCGGCACGTCCAGATACGCAGTATTTT. Residues: CASSSARPDTQYF. Using reference TRBV5-6 and TRBJ2-3 for the parts outside the CDR3, the full variable domain is DAGVTQSPTHLIKTRGQQVTLRCSPKSGHDTVSWYQQALGQGPQFIFQYYEEEERQRGNFPDRFSGHQFPNYSSELNVNALLLGDSALYLCASSSARPDTQYFGPGTRLTVL.